The entry that follows covers one T cell receptor (beta chain) sequence. The V gene's germline CDR1 is LGHNA and CDR2 YNFKEQ. Trimming cost V 0 bases and J 4 bases, with 12 bases left between them. This CDR3 is built from 15 residues. This record comes from a study of blood T cell repertoires in COVID-19. The wider study: In each case, the material was cDNA or gDNA derived from T cells, B-cell-depleted T cells, or PBMCs.

The method was immunoSEQ multiplex PCR; TCRdb's version includes in-frame clones alone and lacks a portion of them. The table shows about 63,000 clones, with roughly 76% occurring only once. Sequenced: peripheral blood. The TCR originated in a woman older than 75 with acute or convalescent COVID-19. The chain has TRBV4-2 and TRBJ1-1, with D tentatively TRBD1 (5 bases). CDR3 nucleotides: TGTGCCAGCAGCCAAGATGTTCAGGGATCCACTGAAGCTTTCTTT. Translation gives CASSQDVQGSTEAFF.